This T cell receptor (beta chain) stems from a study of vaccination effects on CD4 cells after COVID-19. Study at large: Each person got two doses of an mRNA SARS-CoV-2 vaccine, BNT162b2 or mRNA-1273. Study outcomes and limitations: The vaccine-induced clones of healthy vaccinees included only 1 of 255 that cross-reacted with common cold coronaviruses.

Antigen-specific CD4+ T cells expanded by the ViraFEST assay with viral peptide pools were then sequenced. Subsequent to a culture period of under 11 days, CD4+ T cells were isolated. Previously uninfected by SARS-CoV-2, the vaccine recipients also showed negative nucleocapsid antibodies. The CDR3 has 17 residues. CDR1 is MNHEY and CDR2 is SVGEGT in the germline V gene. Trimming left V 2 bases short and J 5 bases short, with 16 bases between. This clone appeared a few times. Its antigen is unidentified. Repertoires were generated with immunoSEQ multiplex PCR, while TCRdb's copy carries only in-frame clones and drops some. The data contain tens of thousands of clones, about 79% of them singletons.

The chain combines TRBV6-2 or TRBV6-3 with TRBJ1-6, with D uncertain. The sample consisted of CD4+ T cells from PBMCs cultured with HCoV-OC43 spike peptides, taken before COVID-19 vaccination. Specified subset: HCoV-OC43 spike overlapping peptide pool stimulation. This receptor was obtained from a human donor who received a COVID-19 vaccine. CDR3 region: CASSYSARPANNSPLHF. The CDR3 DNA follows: TGTGCCAGCAGTTACAGTGCTCGGCCGGCGAATAATTCACCCCTCCACTTT.